This entry lists 22 T cell receptor beta chains sequenced from one sample in a study of tumor and adjacent non-tumor tissue in lung cancer. TCRbeta libraries were built with three rounds of nested PCR, modified from ARM-PCR. From the multiplex PCR reads, TCRdb called clonotypes with MiXCR, one entry per CDR3 protein. This sample has around 86,000 distinct CDR3 sequences, with about two thirds found just once. RNA was extracted from bulk tissue without any cell sorting. The source material was lung tumor tissue. Receptor source: a middle-aged woman with non-small cell lung cancer.

This clonotype was seen only a few times. This may arise from a read error, as a much more abundant clone is one base away. The missing conserved phenylalanine or tryptophan at the end of this CDR3 makes a read error likely. CDR3 residues: CASSSNYISGANVLTL. CDR3 nucleotide sequence: TGTGCCAGCAGCTCAAATTACATCTCTGGGGCCAACGTCCTGACTTTA. J is TRBJ2-6 and V is TRBV5-4; D not resolved. The germline V and J ends were trimmed by 3 bases and 0 bases, with 10 bases remaining between them. Germline V CDR1 and CDR2: SGHNT, YYREEE (reference sequence). This CDR3 has 16 residues.

A note on this clonotype: This may come from a read error, since a much larger clone is one base off. The chain is built from TRBV5-6 and TRBJ1-1, with D perhaps TRBD1 (5 bases). Trimming removed 4 bases at V and 2 bases at J, with 12 bases between. The CDR3 totals 14 residues. Per the germline V gene, CDR1 is SGHDT and CDR2 is YYEEEE. CDR3 sequence (DNA): TGTGCCAGCAGCCGTCAGGGTCGAAACACTGAAGCTTTCTTT. As protein: CASSRQGRNTEAFF.

The V call is TRBV11-2, the J call TRBJ1-6; D remains ambiguous. Germline CDR1 and CDR2: SGHAT and FQNNGV. The length of the CDR3 is 15 residues. The CDR3 DNA sequence: TGTGTCGGCAGCATAGCCTCGGGGAATAATTCACCCCTCCACTTT. Encoded protein: CVGSIASGNNSPLHF.

As for this clonotype: A much larger clone differs from this one at a single base, so this may be a read error. The V gene is TRBV5-1, the J gene TRBJ2-2, with D possibly being TRBD1 (6 bases). Per the germline V gene, CDR1 is SGHRS and CDR2 is YFSETQ. The CDR3 length is 16 residues. CDR3 sequence (DNA): TGCGCCAGCAGCTTACAATCAGGGGTGGCCGCCGGGGAGCTGTGCTTT. Amino acids: CASSLQSGVAAGELCF.

In regard to this clonotype: The germline gene is not matched at one end of the junction; a read error may be the cause. This chain connects TRBV7-8 to TRBJ1-2; D is possibly TRBD1 (5 bases). CDR3 length: 14 residues. Germline loops: CDR1 SGHVS, CDR2 FQNEAQ. The chain's CDR3 is CVSRTRTGALGYTF. In DNA, the CDR3 is TGTGTCAGCAGGACGCGGACCGGGGCTCTCGGCTACACCTTC.

Turning to this clonotype: A much bigger clone sits one base away, suggesting this may be a read error. The chain uses TRBV20-1 and TRBJ2-3; D call uncertain. CDR1 is DFQATT and CDR2 is SNEGSKA in the germline V gene (reference sequence). The CDR3 is 14 residues long. V lost 4 bases and J 3 bases, leaving 14 bases between the germline ends. The CDR3 nucleotides read TGCAGTGCTAAAGCGAGGTCGTTGACAGATACGCAGTATTTT. The encoded protein is CSAKARSLTDTQYF.

In the case of this clonotype: This CDR3 fails to terminate in the conserved phenylalanine or tryptophan, so it likely reflects a read error. V gene TRBV29-1 combines with J gene TRBJ2-1, with D perhaps matching TRBD2 (5 bases). The CDR3 consists of 13 residues. CDR1 and CDR2 (germline): SQVTM, ANQGSEA. CDR3 protein: CRERTWTGNEQFL. DNA for the CDR3: TGCAGGGAGAGGACTTGGACGGGGAATGAGCAGTTCTTA.

This clonotype has just a few counts. At one end, the junction sequence differs from germline, possibly due to a read error. This chain uses TRBV6-1 with TRBJ2-2; 7 bases are shared with TRBD2. This CDR3 has 18 amino acids. Per germline, CDR1 MNHNS and CDR2 SASEGT. CDR3: CASSEQMSRTSFTRELFF. CDR3 in DNA: TGTGCCAGCAGTGAACAGATGTCCAGGACTAGTTTCACCAGGGAGCTATTTTTT.

This clonotype was seen at least ten times. A read error may account for a junction end that differs from germline. The J gene is TRBJ1-6, the V gene TRBV6-5; TRBD1 matches 8 bases. The CDR3 sequence is 13 residues long. Looked up from germline, CDR1 is MNHEY and CDR2 is SVGAGI. This CDR3 reads CASGSGGDSPPHF. CDR3 bases: TGTGCCAGCGGGTCAGGGGGCGATTCACCCCCCCACTTT.

About this clonotype: One end of the junction fails to match germline, which may point to a read error. J is TRBJ2-5 and V is TRBV12-3 or TRBV12-4; no firm D call. CDR3 length equals 16 residues. CDR3 coding DNA: TGTGCCAGCAGTCTCCCGATGGCGTTTTCGGTAGAGACACAGTACTTC. Protein: CASSLPMAFSVETQYF.

This clonotype occurred a few times. A clone one base away is much larger, so this may be a read error. J is TRBJ1-1 and V is TRBV14, with 7 positions matching TRBD1. The CDR3 is 14 amino acids. Germline CDR1 reads SGHDN; CDR2 reads FVKESK. The CDR3 sequence: CASSQGRGETGAFF. As DNA, the CDR3 is TGTGCCAGCAGCCAGGGCAGGGGGGAGACTGGAGCTTTCTTT. Based on the CDR3 plus reference TRBV14 and TRBJ1-1, the full variable domain is EAGVTQFPSHSVIEKGQTVTLRCDPISGHDNLYWYRRVMGKEIKFLLHFVKESKQDESGMPNNRFLAERTGGTYSTLKVQPAELEDSGVYFCASSQGRGETGAFFGQGTRLTVV.

The chain has TRBV6-2 or TRBV6-3 and TRBJ2-1; 7 bases align to TRBD2. CDR1 is MNHEY and CDR2 is SVGEGT in the germline V gene. The CDR3 consists of 14 residues. The V gene end was trimmed by 7 bases and the J gene end by 7 bases; junction bases not matched to a gene: 10. CDR3 sequence (DNA): TGTGCCAGCACCCAGATGCGGGAGCGAAATGAGCAGTTCTTC. It encodes CASTQMRERNEQFF.

This clonotype was found a few times. The chain uses TRBV28 and TRBJ1-2; D is uncertain. The CDR3 has 15 residues. Trimming took off 6 bases at V and 7 bases at J, with 21 bases between the two ends. Looked up from germline, CDR1 is MDHEN and CDR2 is SYDVKM. The CDR3 region has the DNA TGTGCCAGCAGCCTCACGTCGGGCAGTTACTGTGGCTACACCTTC. As protein: CASSLTSGSYCGYTF.

As to this clonotype: At one boundary the junction diverges from the germline segment, which might be a read error. CDR3 residues: CASSLGSGVANTQYF. CDR3 sequence (DNA): TGTGCCAGCAGCTTAGGGTCAGGGGTTGCAAATACACAGTATTTT. V is TRBV7-9 and J is TRBJ2-3; possible D gene TRBD1, 6 bases. The CDR3 extends over 15 amino acids. Germline V lookup: CDR1 SEHNR, CDR2 FQNEAQ (reference sequence).

The chain carries TRBV6-2 or TRBV6-3 and TRBJ2-3; 12 bases align to TRBD2. The length of the CDR3 is 15 residues. V lost 9 bases, J lost 11 bases, and 15 bases stayed unmatched. Per germline, CDR1 MNHEY and CDR2 SVGEGT. The chain's CDR3 is CASSPTSGSTDEQYF. The CDR3 bases are TGTGCCAGTAGCCCGACTAGCGGGAGCACAGATGAGCAGTATTTT.

Remarks on this clonotype: Germline and junction disagree at one end, which may indicate a read error. This sequence joins TRBV5-1 and TRBJ1-1; the D gene is possibly TRBD1 (6 bases). CDR3 length: 15 residues. Germline CDR1 SGHRS, CDR2 YFSETQ. The CDR3 coding sequence is TGCGCCAGCAGCTCAACCGCGGGGGCTGACACTGAATCTTTCTTT. Protein sequence: CASSSTAGADTESFF.

Points on this clonotype: Possible read error: a much larger clone is one base away. The chain uses TRBV5-1 and TRBJ2-7, with TRBD2 as a possible D gene (5 bases). There are 14 residues in the CDR3. Looked up from germline, CDR1 is SGHRS and CDR2 is YFSETQ. CDR3 nucleotides: TGCGCCGGCAGCTTGGAACGGGAAGGAGACGAGCAGTACTTC. It codes for CAGSLEREGDEQYF.

A remark on this clonotype: A junction boundary mismatches the germline segment, possibly from a read error. The chain is built from TRBV6-2 or TRBV6-3 and TRBJ2-3, with TRBD2 as a possible D gene (5 bases). The CDR3 contains 15 residues. Germline V gives CDR1 MNHEY, CDR2 SVGEGT. CDR3 loop: CTSTVRARSGDTQYF. DNA of the CDR3: TGTACCAGCACAGTTAGGGCTCGGAGCGGCGATACGCAGTATTTT.

Remarks on this clonotype: At one end the junction does not follow the germline gene, possibly because of a read error. The chain joins TRBV20-1 to TRBJ2-6, with 12 bases identical to TRBD2. CDR1 and CDR2 from the germline V gene are DFQATT and SNEGSKA (reference sequence). CDR3 length: 17 amino acids. CDR3 sequence (DNA): TGCAGTGCTAAACAACTAGCGGGAGGAGCTGGGGCCAGCGTCCTGACTTTC. Its protein product is CSAKQLAGGAGASVLTF.

The chain employs TRBV5-6 and TRBJ2-7; tentative D call: TRBD1 (6 bases). The germline V gene has CDR1 SGHDT and CDR2 YYEEEE. The V end was cut by 0 bases, the J end by 4 bases, with 17 bases between. The CDR3 runs to 16 residues. This chain's CDR3 is CASSLVGAQRIYEQYF. In DNA form, the CDR3 reads TGTGCCAGCAGCTTGGTGGGGGCCCAACGAATATACGAGCAGTACTTC. Using reference TRBV5-6 and TRBJ2-7 for the parts outside the CDR3, the full variable domain is DAGVTQSPTHLIKTRGQQVTLRCSPKSGHDTVSWYQQALGQGPQFIFQYYEEEERQRGNFPDRFSGHQFPNYSSELNVNALLLGDSALYLCASSLVGAQRIYEQYFGPGTRLTVT.

Turning to this clonotype: A junction end diverges from the germline sequence, so it may reflect a read error. The chain has TRBV12-3 or TRBV12-4 and TRBJ1-5; D unclear. The CDR3 spans 14 residues. CDR3 amino acids: CTSSSLGLNQPQHF. The CDR3 DNA reads TGTACCAGTAGTTCCCTAGGCCTCAATCAGCCCCAGCATTTT.

For this clonotype: Relative to the germline gene, one junction end is altered; a read error may explain this. The chain combines TRBV6-6 with TRBJ2-7; 7 nucleotides line up with TRBD2. CDR1 and CDR2 from the germline V gene are MNHNY and SVGAGI (reference sequence). The length of the CDR3 is 14 residues. The CDR3: CASSYGGSSFEQYF. The CDR3 DNA is TGTGCCAGCAGCTACGGCGGGAGTTCCTTCGAGCAGTACTTC.